The clone carrying this T cell receptor (beta chain) has ten or more counts. Its cognate antigen is unknown. This record comes from a study of early T cells in non-severe SARS-CoV-2 infection. This CDR3 has 14 amino acids. V lost 5 bases and J lost 2; bases outside the gene matches: 3. Germline CDR1 is SEHNR and CDR2 is FQNEAQ (reference sequence). Overall study findings and caveats: Matching with VDJdb favored anti-spike CD8 responses (missing private and CD4 specificities).

Unique molecular identifier tags were affixed to discrete cDNA molecules. One entry per CDR3 protein, called by TCRdb with MiXCR from the 5' RACE reads. The sample includes 50,000 to 75,000 distinct CDR3 sequences, roughly 5.7% of them seen just once. The gene calls are TRBV7-9 and TRBJ2-7; 10 bases are shared with TRBD1. The sequence came from an adult who was a healthcare worker with PCR-confirmed SARS-CoV-2 infection or an uninfected control (not recorded which). Sequencing used whole blood, obtained at baseline. CDR3 sequence reads: CASSTGQGPYEQYF. The CDR3 DNA follows: TGTGCCAGCAGCACGGGACAGGGGCCCTACGAGCAGTACTTC.